A single sample gave rise to the 25 T cell receptor beta chains below, sequenced in a study of T cells in Graves' hyperthyroidism and ophthalmopathy. TCR beta CDR3 sequences were amplified from RNA transcripts. The TCR CDR3 first-round RT-PCR relied on the HTBI primer set. MiXCR, run by TCRdb on the multiplex PCR reads, gives a single entry per CDR3 protein. The profile shows about 640,000 distinct CDR3 sequences, about a fifth of them singletons. The specimen sequenced was blood. These receptors were taken from a man aged 25-45 years with Graves' ophthalmopathy.

In its sample, this clonotype was seen many times. This chain joins TRBV7-2 and TRBJ2-1, with 7 nucleotides matching TRBD2. CDR3 size: 18 residues. V gave up 2 bases and J gave up 4 bases; unmatched junction bases: 14. Germline values: CDR1 SGHTA, CDR2 FQGNSA. The CDR3 coding sequence is TGTGCCAGCAGCTTAAGGCCACCGGGAGCGGGACTTTACAATGAGCAGTTCTTC. Translated, it gives CASSLRPPGAGLYNEQFF.

This sequence joins TRBV28 and TRBJ1-2, with 9 nucleotides matching TRBD1. The V segment lost 6 bases and the J segment 7 bases; nucleotides outside the gene matches: 9. Germline lookup yields CDR1 MDHEN and CDR2 SYDVKM. CDR3 size: 14 residues. The chain's CDR3 is CASRNRGPQPGYTF. In DNA, the CDR3 is TGTGCCAGCAGAAACAGGGGGCCTCAACCTGGCTACACCTTC.

This clonotype was detected ten times or more. The chain carries TRBV20-1 and TRBJ1-5; no definite D call. The CDR3 has 15 amino acids. Germline V lookup: CDR1 DFQATT, CDR2 SNEGSKA (reference sequence). V gave up 3 bases and J gave up 3 bases, with 15 bases separating them. CDR3 in amino acids: CSASSPRDFNQPQHF. CDR3 nucleotides: TGCAGTGCTAGTAGTCCGCGGGATTTCAATCAGCCCCAGCATTTT.

The chain has TRBV7-9 and TRBJ2-5; TRBD2 aligns across 8 bases. Trimming took 5 bases from V and 3 from J; bases not matched to a gene: 11. The CDR3 covers 16 residues. Looked up from germline, CDR1 is SEHNR and CDR2 is FQNEAQ (reference sequence). The CDR3 protein is CASSPRIAGNEETQYF. In DNA, the CDR3 is TGTGCCAGCAGCCCCCGGATAGCGGGAAACGAAGAGACCCAGTACTTC.

In this sample, this clonotype turned up many times. The genes are TRBV3-1 and TRBJ1-2, with D possibly matching TRBD1 (5 bases). Trimming shortened V by 5 bases and J by 5 bases, and 15 bases separated the two germline ends. Germline values: CDR1 LGHDT, CDR2 YNNKEL (reference sequence). The CDR3 covers 14 residues. The CDR3 DNA reads TGTGCCAGCAGCACCCCCGGGACTTCATATGGCTACACCTTC. Translated: CASSTPGTSYGYTF.

CDR3 in DNA: TGCAGTGCTAGGATCGGCGCTAGCACAGATACGCAGTATTTT. Its translation is CSARIGASTDTQYF. The chain couples TRBV20-1 to TRBJ2-3; the D is unclear. The CDR3 runs 14 residues. CDR1 is DFQATT and CDR2 is SNEGSKA in the germline V gene (reference sequence). Trimming took 3 bases from V and 0 from J, leaving 10 bases between them.

Of note for this clonotype: It is likely a read error, because the conserved phenylalanine at the end of the CDR3 is missing. V gene TRBV5-1 combines with J gene TRBJ1-1; TRBD1 agrees at 9 bases. CDR1 and CDR2 (germline): SGHRS, YFSETQ. The V gene end was trimmed by 2 bases and the J gene end by 8 bases; junction bases not matched to a gene: 4. There are 13 residues in the CDR3. The DNA for the CDR3 is TGCGCCAGCAGCTTCGGGGACAGGGTCGAAGCTTTCCTT. Its translation: CASSFGDRVEAFL.

This clonotype was detected only a few times. This sequence joins TRBV11-2 and TRBJ2-5, with D possibly TRBD2 on 6 matching bases. The CDR3 spans 14 residues. Germline V lookup: CDR1 SGHAT, CDR2 FQNNGV. V lost 5 bases to trimming and J lost 2 bases, with 12 bases between them. The chain's CDR3 is CASSDRRGQETQYF. CDR3 in DNA: TGTGCCAGCAGCGACCGGCGGGGTCAAGAGACCCAGTACTTC.

This clonotype appeared a few times. The chain is built from TRBV5-1 and TRBJ2-1; 10 bases agree with TRBD2. The CDR3 contains 15 residues. After removal of 5 bases from V and 4 bases from J, the junction contained 6 bases not matched to a gene. CDR1 and CDR2 (germline): SGHRS, YFSETQ. CDR3 sequence reads: CASRSLAGPYNEQFF. The DNA of the CDR3 is TGCGCCAGCAGGTCACTAGCGGGGCCATACAATGAGCAGTTCTTC.

Ten or more counts support this clonotype. The rearrangement joins TRBV7-9 to TRBJ2-1; D possibly corresponds to TRBD2 (5 bases). CDR1 and CDR2 from the germline V gene are SEHNR and FQNEAQ (reference sequence). V lost 4 bases, J lost 0 bases, and 10 bases lay in between. This CDR3 has 15 amino acids. The CDR3 region has the DNA TGTGCCAGCAGCTACGGAGGAACCTCCTACAATGAGCAGTTCTTC. This gives the protein CASSYGGTSYNEQFF.

The chain couples TRBV5-1 to TRBJ1-3, with D possibly matching TRBD1 (6 bases). In germline, CDR1 is SGHRS, CDR2 YFSETQ. CDR3 length: 14 residues. V dropped 5 bases and J dropped 4 bases, with 13 bases sitting between them. DNA for the CDR3: TGCGCCAGCAGATACAGGGAGGCAGGAAACACCATATATTTT. Translating gives CASRYREAGNTIYF.

Ten or more counts support this clonotype. The rearrangement links TRBV11-1 to TRBJ2-2; D gene ambiguous. Germline V gives CDR1 SGHAT, CDR2 FQDESV (reference sequence). Trimming stripped 0 bases from V and 6 bases from J, with 5 bases between. CDR3 length: 13 amino acids. The CDR3 protein is CASSLAGSGELFF. The CDR3 DNA follows: TGTGCCAGCAGCTTAGCAGGTTCCGGGGAGCTGTTTTTT.

This clonotype has more than one count but fewer than ten. The chain employs TRBV27 and TRBJ2-3; D is unresolved. This CDR3 has 15 amino acids. The V end lost 9 bases, the J end lost 5 bases, and 21 bases lay between the germline ends. Germline CDR1 is MNHEY and CDR2 is SMNVEV (reference sequence). CDR3 nucleotides: TGTGCCAGTAGTCAAGGGCTTGGGGTTATAGATACGCAGTATTTT. Translated, it gives CASSQGLGVIDTQYF.

This chain uses TRBV6-5 with TRBJ2-6; D unclear. Germline V gene data show CDR1 as MNHEY and CDR2 as SVGAGI. The CDR3 sequence is 15 residues long. V lost 2 bases to trimming and J lost 2 bases, with 7 bases between them. The CDR3 region has the DNA TGTGCCAGCAGTTACGCAGTCCCTGGGGCCAACGTCCTGACTTTC. The encoded protein is CASSYAVPGANVLTF.

The chain is built from TRBV2 and TRBJ2-2; 11 positions match TRBD1. Germline V gene sequence: CDR1 SNHLY, CDR2 FYNNEI. The CDR3 loop spans 14 amino acids. With V trimmed by 10 bases and J by 4 bases, 5 bases remained unmatched. In nucleotides, the CDR3 is TGTGCCACCGGGACAGGGGGATTCACCGGGGAGCTGTTTTTT. This encodes CATGTGGFTGELFF.

V gene TRBV10-3 combines with J gene TRBJ2-1; possible D gene TRBD2, 6 bases. Germline assignment: CDR1 ENHRY and CDR2 SYGVKD. Trimming shortened V by 2 bases and J by 7 bases, and 18 bases separated the two germline ends. The CDR3 has 16 residues. CDR3 nucleotide sequence: TGTGCCATCAGTGAGCAACTAGCAAGCGGGCCAAATGAGCAGTTCTTC. This sequence encodes CAISEQLASGPNEQFF.

This clonotype was detected many times. The chain combines TRBV20-1 with TRBJ1-1; weak D call: TRBD1 (5 bases). This CDR3 contains 13 residues. Germline CDR1 reads DFQATT; CDR2 reads SNEGSKA (reference sequence). The V gene lost 7 bases and the J gene lost 0 bases, with 12 bases spanning the gap. The CDR3 reads CSGRDGMNTEAFF. The CDR3 DNA follows: TGCAGTGGGAGGGACGGAATGAACACTGAAGCTTTCTTT.

This clonotype was detected many times. The chain links TRBV28 to TRBJ2-1; D ambiguous. This CDR3 has 14 residues. The V gene lost 1 base and the J gene lost 6 bases, with 10 bases spanning the gap. Germline CDR1 MDHEN, CDR2 SYDVKM. The CDR3 here is CASSLSSAINEQFF. CDR3 nucleotides: TGTGCCAGCAGTTTATCCTCGGCTATCAATGAGCAGTTCTTC.

This clonotype was recorded many times. CDR3 DNA sequence: TGCAGTGCTAGAGGGGCCACTCCCCACACTGAAGCTTTCTTT. It is translated as CSARGATPHTEAFF. The rearrangement links TRBV20-1 to TRBJ1-1; no firm D call. The CDR3 spans 14 residues. The ends were cut back, 1 base at V and 3 bases at J, with 12 bases in the middle. CDR1 and CDR2 (germline): DFQATT, SNEGSKA (reference sequence).

This clonotype was seen more than once but under ten times. The J gene is TRBJ2-7, the V gene TRBV6-5; D uncertain. The CDR3 runs to 14 residues. The germline V gene encodes CDR1 MNHEY and CDR2 SVGAGI. Trimming pared 2 bases from V and 2 bases from J, leaving 10 bases between. CDR3 region: CASSYQGSPYEQYF. CDR3 in DNA: TGTGCCAGCAGTTACCAAGGGTCACCCTACGAGCAGTACTTC.

This clonotype appeared a few times. The chain joins TRBV5-1 to TRBJ1-2, with 7 nucleotides matching TRBD1. V lost 0 bases and J lost 4; bases outside the gene matches: 9. The CDR3 is made up of 16 amino acids. Germline V CDR1 and CDR2: SGHRS, YFSETQ. CDR3 sequence (DNA): TGCGCCAGCAGCTTGGTGGCAGGGGGACCGACCTATGGCTACACCTTC. Its translation is CASSLVAGGPTYGYTF.

Ten or more counts support this clonotype. V is TRBV30 and J is TRBJ1-5; D not resolved. The CDR3 is 13 amino acids. The V end lost 2 bases, the J end lost 9 bases, and 14 bases lay between the germline ends. The germline gives CDR1 GTSNPN, CDR2 SVGIG (reference sequence). The CDR3 region has the DNA TGTGCCTGGAGTAAGGTCTCGGAGCGGCCCCAGCATTTT. It yields the protein CAWSKVSERPQHF.

In this sample, this clonotype turned up a few times. The V gene is TRBV2, the J gene TRBJ2-3; 8 bases are a match to TRBD2. This CDR3 is built from 14 residues. V dropped 11 bases and J dropped 0; count of bases not matched to a gene: 7. Germline-derived CDR1 and CDR2 are SNHLY and FYNNEI. In nucleotides, the CDR3 is TGTGCCCGCTGGGGACTAGAGAGCACAGATACGCAGTATTTT. Translated: CARWGLESTDTQYF.

The gene calls are TRBV7-9 and TRBJ2-1; 7 nucleotides align to TRBD1. The V and J ends lost 1 base and 3 bases, in that order; junction bases with no gene match: 6. The V gene's germline CDR1 is SEHNR and CDR2 FQNEAQ (reference sequence). This CDR3 region has 16 residues. The chain's CDR3 is CASSLVATGIYNEQFF. The CDR3 DNA follows: TGTGCCAGCAGCTTAGTGGCGACAGGGATCTACAATGAGCAGTTCTTC.

The sample holds a few counts of this clonotype. This chain connects TRBV28 to TRBJ2-7, with D tentatively TRBD2 (6 bases). The length of the CDR3 is 18 residues. The V end lost 2 bases, the J end lost 7 bases, and 27 bases lay between the germline ends. Germline V lookup: CDR1 MDHEN, CDR2 SYDVKM. In DNA, the CDR3 is TGTGCCAGCAGTTTACCGTCAAACCCGGCTAGCGTTCTCTATGAGCAGTACTTC. It codes for CASSLPSNPASVLYEQYF.